Presented here are 6 T cell receptor beta chains from one specimen sequenced in a study of blood T cell repertoires in COVID-19. The data were produced by immunoSEQ multiplex PCR, yet TCRdb's version contains in-frame clones alone and is incomplete. The repertoire has around 190,000 clones, roughly 80% of them found once; the top ten carry around 3.5%. Sample: PBMCs or T cells enriched from blood (not recorded which). These TCRs come from a woman aged 25-40 years who had recovered from COVID-19.

This sequence joins TRBV6-4 and TRBJ1-4; 7 nucleotides agree with TRBD1. Trimming removed 6 bases from V and 3 bases from J; junction bases left unmatched: 7. Germline lookup yields CDR1 MRHNA and CDR2 SNTAGT. The CDR3 runs to 15 residues. CDR3 sequence: CASSQHRGPNEKLFF. The CDR3 DNA reads TGTGCCAGCAGCCAGCACAGGGGCCCTAATGAAAAACTGTTTTTT.

The V gene is TRBV11-3, the J gene TRBJ2-1, with 7 bases aligning to TRBD2. This CDR3 has 14 amino acids. The V gene end was trimmed by 5 bases and the J gene end by 6 bases; junction bases not matched to a gene: 7. Germline CDR1 is SGHNT and CDR2 is YENEEA. CDR3 loop: CASSPGRGSNEQFF. The CDR3 coding sequence is TGTGCCAGCAGCCCGGGCCGCGGGAGCAATGAGCAGTTCTTC.

In nucleotides, the CDR3 is TGTGCCAGCAACCGGGACAGCCTCTCTGGAAACACCATATATTTT. Its translation is CASNRDSLSGNTIYF. This chain links TRBV6-5 with TRBJ1-3; 7 bases agree with TRBD1. CDR3 size: 15 residues. CDR1 MNHEY and CDR2 SVGAGI come from the germline V gene. V gave up 7 bases and J gave up 0 bases; unmatched junction bases: 6.

The genes are TRBV2 and TRBJ1-2, with a possible D match to TRBD1 (5 bases). V was trimmed by 8 bases and J by 1 base, leaving 14 bases between them. The CDR3 is 14 amino acids. Germline CDR1 is SNHLY and CDR2 is FYNNEI. The CDR3 sequence is CASALLDSNYGYTF. The CDR3 nucleotides read TGTGCCAGCGCACTCCTAGACAGTAACTATGGCTACACCTTC.

The rearrangement uses TRBV27 and TRBJ2-7; the D gene is possibly TRBD1 (6 bases). The CDR3 extends over 14 amino acids. Between the trimmed V and J ends, which lost 8 bases and 6 bases, there was a span of 20 bases. CDR1 MNHEY and CDR2 SMNVEV come from the germline V gene (reference sequence). CDR3 DNA: TGTGCCAGCGGCGTGGGGACAACCCCCGCCGAGCAGTACTTC. Encoded protein: CASGVGTTPAEQYF.

The chain combines TRBV19 with TRBJ2-1; 13 nucleotides align to TRBD2. Germline V gives CDR1 LNHDA, CDR2 SQIVND (reference sequence). J was trimmed by 5 bases and V by 4 bases; bases with no gene match: 11. The CDR3 has 18 amino acids. Written as DNA, the CDR3 is TGTGCCAGTAGTAACGGACTAGCGGGAGACCCTCCGGACAATGAGCAGTTCTTC. It is translated as CASSNGLAGDPPDNEQFF.